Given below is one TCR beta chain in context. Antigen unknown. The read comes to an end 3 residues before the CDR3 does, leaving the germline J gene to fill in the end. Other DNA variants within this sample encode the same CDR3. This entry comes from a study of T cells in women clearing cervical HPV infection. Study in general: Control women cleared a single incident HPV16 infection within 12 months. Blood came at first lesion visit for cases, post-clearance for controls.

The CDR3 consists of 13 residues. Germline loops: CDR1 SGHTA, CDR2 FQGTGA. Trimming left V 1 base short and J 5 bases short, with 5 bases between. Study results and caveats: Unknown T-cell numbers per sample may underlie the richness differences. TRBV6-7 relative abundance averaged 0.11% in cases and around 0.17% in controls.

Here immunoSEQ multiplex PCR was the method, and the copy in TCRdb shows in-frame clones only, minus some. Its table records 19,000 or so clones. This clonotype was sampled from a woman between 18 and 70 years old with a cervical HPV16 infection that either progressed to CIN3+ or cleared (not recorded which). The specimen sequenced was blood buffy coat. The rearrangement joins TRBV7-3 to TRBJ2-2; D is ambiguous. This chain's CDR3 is CASSLSSTGELFF. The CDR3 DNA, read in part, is TGTGCCAGCAGCTTAAGTAGTACCGGGGAG.